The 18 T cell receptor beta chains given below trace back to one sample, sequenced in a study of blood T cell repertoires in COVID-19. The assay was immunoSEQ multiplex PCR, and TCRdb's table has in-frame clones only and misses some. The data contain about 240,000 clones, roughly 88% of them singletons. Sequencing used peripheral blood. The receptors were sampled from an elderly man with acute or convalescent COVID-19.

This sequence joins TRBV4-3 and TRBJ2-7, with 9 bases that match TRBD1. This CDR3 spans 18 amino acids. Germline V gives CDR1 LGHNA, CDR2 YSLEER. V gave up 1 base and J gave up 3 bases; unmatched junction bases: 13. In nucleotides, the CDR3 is TGCGCCAGCAGCCAAGTTCCCCAGTACCCGGGACAGGGCTACGAGCAGTACTTC. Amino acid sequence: CASSQVPQYPGQGYEQYF.

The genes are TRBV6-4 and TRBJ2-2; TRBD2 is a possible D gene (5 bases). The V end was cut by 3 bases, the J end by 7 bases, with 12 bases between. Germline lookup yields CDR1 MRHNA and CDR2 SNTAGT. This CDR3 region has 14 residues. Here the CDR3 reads CASSEASGRGELFF. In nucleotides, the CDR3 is TGTGCCAGCAGTGAAGCAAGCGGCCGCGGGGAGCTGTTTTTT.

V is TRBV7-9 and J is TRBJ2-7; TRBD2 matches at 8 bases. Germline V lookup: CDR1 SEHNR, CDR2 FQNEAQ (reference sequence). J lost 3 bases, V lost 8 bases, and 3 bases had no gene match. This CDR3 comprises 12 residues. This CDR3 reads CASGSGIYEQYF. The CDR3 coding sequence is TGTGCCAGCGGTAGCGGGATCTACGAGCAGTACTTC. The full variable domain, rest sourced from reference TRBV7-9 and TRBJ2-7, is DTGVSQNPRHKITKRGQNVTFRCDPISEHNRLYWYRQTLGQGPEFLTYFQNEAQLEKSRLLSDRFSAERPKGSFSTLEIQRTEQGDSAMYLCASGSGIYEQYFGPGTRLTVT.

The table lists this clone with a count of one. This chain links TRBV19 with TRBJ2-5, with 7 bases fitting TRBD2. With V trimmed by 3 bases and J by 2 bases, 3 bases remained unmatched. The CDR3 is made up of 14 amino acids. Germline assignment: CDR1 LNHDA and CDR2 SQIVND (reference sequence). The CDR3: CASSIGLVQETQYF. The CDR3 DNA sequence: TGTGCCAGTAGTATCGGACTAGTGCAAGAGACCCAGTACTTC.

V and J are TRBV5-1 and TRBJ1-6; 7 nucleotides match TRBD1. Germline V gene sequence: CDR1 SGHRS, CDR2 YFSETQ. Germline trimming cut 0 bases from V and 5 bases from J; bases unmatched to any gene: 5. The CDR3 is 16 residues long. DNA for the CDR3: TGCGCCAGCAGCTTGGAGGGGACAGCTAATAATTCACCCCTCCACTTT. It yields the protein CASSLEGTANNSPLHF. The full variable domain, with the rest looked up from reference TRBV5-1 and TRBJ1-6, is KAGVTQTPRYLIKTRGQQVTLSCSPISGHRSVSWYQQTPGQGLQFLFEYFSETQRNKGNFPGRFSGRQFSNSRSEMNVSTLELGDSALYLCASSLEGTANNSPLHFGNGTRLTVT.

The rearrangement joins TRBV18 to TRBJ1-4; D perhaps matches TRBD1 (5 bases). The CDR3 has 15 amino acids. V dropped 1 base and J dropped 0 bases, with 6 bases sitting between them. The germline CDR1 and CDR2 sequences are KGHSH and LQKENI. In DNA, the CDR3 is TGTGCCAGCTCACCACTGACAGCAACTAATGAAAAACTGTTTTTT. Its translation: CASSPLTATNEKLFF.

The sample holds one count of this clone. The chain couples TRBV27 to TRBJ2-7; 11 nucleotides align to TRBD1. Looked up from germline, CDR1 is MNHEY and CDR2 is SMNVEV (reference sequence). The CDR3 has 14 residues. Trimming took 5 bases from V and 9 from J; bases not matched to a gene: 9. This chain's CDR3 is CASSPQDRGQRQYF. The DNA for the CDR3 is TGTGCCAGCAGTCCCCAGGACAGGGGGCAACGGCAGTACTTC.

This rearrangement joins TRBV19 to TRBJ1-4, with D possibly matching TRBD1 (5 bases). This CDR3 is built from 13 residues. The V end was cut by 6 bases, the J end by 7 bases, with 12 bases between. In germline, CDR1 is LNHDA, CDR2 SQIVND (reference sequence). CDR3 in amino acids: CASRGRATEKLFF. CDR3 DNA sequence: TGTGCCAGTAGAGGCAGGGCCACTGAAAAACTGTTTTTT. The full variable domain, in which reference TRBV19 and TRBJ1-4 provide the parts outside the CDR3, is DGGITQSPKYLFRKEGQNVTLSCEQNLNHDAMYWYRQDPGQGLRLIYYSQIVNDFQKGDIAEGYSVSREKKESFPLTVTSAQKNPTAFYLCASRGRATEKLFFGSGTQLSVL.

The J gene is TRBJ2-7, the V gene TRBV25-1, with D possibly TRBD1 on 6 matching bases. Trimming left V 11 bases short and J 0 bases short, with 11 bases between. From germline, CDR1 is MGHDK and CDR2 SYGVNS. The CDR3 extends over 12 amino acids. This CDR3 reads CACGQYSYEQYF. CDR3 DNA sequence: TGTGCCTGCGGACAGTACTCCTACGAGCAGTACTTC.

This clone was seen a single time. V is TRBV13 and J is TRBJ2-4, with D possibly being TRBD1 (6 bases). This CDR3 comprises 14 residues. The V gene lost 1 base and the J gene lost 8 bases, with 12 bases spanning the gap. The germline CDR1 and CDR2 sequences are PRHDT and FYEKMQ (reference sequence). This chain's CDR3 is CASSLANRVDIQYF. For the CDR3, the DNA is TGTGCCAGCAGCTTAGCCAACAGGGTGGACATTCAGTACTTC. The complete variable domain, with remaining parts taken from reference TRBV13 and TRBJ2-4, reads AAGVIQSPRHLIKEKRETATLKCYPIPRHDTVYWYQQGPGQDPQFLISFYEKMQSDKGSIPDRFSAQQFSDYHSELNMSSLELGDSALYFCASSLANRVDIQYFGAGTRLSVL.

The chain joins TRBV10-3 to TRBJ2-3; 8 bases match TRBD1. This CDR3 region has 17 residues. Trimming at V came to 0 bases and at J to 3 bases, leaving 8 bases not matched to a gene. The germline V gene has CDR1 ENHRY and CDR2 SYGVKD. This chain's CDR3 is CAISESASGQETDTQYF. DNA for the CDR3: TGTGCCATCAGTGAGTCGGCGTCGGGACAGGAAACAGATACGCAGTATTTT.

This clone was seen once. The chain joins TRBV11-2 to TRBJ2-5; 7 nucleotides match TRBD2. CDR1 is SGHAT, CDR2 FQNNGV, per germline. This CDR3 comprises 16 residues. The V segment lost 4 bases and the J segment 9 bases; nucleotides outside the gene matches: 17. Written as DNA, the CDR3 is TGTGCCAGCAGCTCCTCGGCTACTAGCGCTTCGGGGTCCCAGTACTTC. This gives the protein CASSSSATSASGSQYF.

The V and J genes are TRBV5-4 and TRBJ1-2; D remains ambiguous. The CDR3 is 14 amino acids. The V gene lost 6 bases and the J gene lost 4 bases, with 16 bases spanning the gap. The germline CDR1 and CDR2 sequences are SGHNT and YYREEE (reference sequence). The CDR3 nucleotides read TGTGCCAGCACGGGTTTAGATGGTTCCTATGGCTACACCTTC. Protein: CASTGLDGSYGYTF.

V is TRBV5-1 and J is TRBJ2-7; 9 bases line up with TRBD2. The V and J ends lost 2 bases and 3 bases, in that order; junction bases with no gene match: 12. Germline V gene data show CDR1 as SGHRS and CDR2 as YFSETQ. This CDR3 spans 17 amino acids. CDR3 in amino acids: CASSFGGTSNSVYEQYF. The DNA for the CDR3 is TGCGCCAGCAGCTTTGGGGGGACTAGCAATTCGGTCTACGAGCAGTACTTC.

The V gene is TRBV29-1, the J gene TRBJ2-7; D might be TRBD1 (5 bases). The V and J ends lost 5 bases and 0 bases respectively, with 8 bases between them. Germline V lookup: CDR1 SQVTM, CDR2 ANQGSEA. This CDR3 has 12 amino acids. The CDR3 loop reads CSVRQSSYEQYF. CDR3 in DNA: TGCAGCGTTCGACAGAGCTCCTACGAGCAGTACTTC.

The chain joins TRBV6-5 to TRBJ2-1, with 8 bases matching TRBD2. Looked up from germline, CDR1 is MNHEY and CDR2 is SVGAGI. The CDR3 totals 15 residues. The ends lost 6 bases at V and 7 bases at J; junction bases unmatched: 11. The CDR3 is CASSALGRGRNEQFF. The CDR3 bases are TGTGCCAGCAGCGCCCTCGGGAGGGGAAGGAATGAGCAGTTCTTC.

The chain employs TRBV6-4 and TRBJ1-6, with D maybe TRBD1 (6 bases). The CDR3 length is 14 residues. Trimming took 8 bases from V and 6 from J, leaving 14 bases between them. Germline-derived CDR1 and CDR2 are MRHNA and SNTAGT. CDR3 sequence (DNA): TGTGCCAGCGCGGACAGCCCATTTAATTCACCCCTCCACTTT. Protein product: CASADSPFNSPLHF.

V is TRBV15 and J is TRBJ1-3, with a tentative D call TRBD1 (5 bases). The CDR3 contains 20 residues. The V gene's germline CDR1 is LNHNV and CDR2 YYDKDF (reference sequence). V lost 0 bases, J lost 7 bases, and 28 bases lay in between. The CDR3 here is CATSRDGGGWALNGGNTIYF. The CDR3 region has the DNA TGTGCCACCAGCAGAGATGGCGGAGGTTGGGCCCTTAACGGGGGGAACACCATATATTTT. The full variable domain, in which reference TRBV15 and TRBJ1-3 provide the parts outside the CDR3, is DAMVIQNPRYQVTQFGKPVTLSCSQTLNHNVMYWYQQKSSQAPKLLFHYYDKDFNNEADTPDNFQSRRPNTSFCFLDIRSPGLGDTAMYLCATSRDGGGWALNGGNTIYFGEGSWLTVV.